The rows below give T cell receptor beta chains drawn from one sample of a study of cytomegalovirus exposure and HLA in healthy donors. Sequenced by immunoSEQ multiplex PCR; TCRdb stores in-frame clones only, minus some. The sample consists of roughly 160,000 clones, approximately 81% of them appearing once. The specimen sequenced was PBMCs. These receptors came from a female donor in good health and CMV-seronegative. The CDR3 runs from the conserved cysteine through the conserved F or W. The D gene is left open where the match is weak. Not every row has a clone size; where given, it reads once, few, many or a size class.

v_call,j_call,clone_size,d_call,cdr3_nt,cdr3_aa
TRBV28,TRBJ2-7,NA,NA,TGTGCCAGCGTCCGGGGGACCTCGCGCGAGCAGTACTTC,CASVRGTSREQYF
TRBV11-2,TRBJ1-2,NA,NA,TGTGCCAGCAGCTTAGAACCCTTCGGAGGGGGCTACACCTTC,CASSLEPFGGGYTF
TRBV4-3,TRBJ2-3,NA,TRBD2,TGCGCCAGCAGCCAAGAATTTCTAGCGGGAGAGTCAGATACGCAGTATTTT,CASSQEFLAGESDTQYF
TRBV6-5,TRBJ2-3,NA,NA,TGTGCCAGCAGTGGAGCGGTGTGGGGAGATACGCAGTATTTT,CASSGAVWGDTQYF
TRBV7-7,TRBJ2-1,NA,NA,TGTGCTAGCAGCTTATTGGGCCGAGCCAATGAGCAGTTCTTC,CASSLLGRANEQFF
TRBV14,TRBJ1-4,NA,NA,TGTGCCAGCAGCCAGTTATTTGCAACTAATGAAAAACTGTTTTTT,CASSQLFATNEKLFF
TRBV6-5,TRBJ2-7,NA,TRBD1,TGTGCCAGCAGTTACTCGACAGGGACCGCGACGCACGAGCAGTACTTC,CASSYSTGTATHEQYF
TRBV27,TRBJ2-5,NA,TRBD2,TGTGCCAGCAGTGTCGTAGCGGGGGTGAGGGAGACCCAGTACTTC,CASSVVAGVRETQYF
TRBV28,TRBJ1-2,once,NA,TGTGCCAGCAGCCGTACAGGGAGCCCGAAGGAGAACTATGGCTACACCTTC,CASSRTGSPKENYGYTF
TRBV2,TRBJ1-6,NA,NA,TGTGCCAGCAGTGTCACTGAGGTAGCCCTCCACTTT,CASSVTEVALHF
TRBV30,TRBJ1-6,NA,NA,TGTGCCTGGAGCAGGGGAGAGCATTCACCCCTCCACTTT,CAWSRGEHSPLHF
TRBV29-1,TRBJ1-1,NA,NA,TGCAGCGTTGAAGACCCCGGGAGGGAAGCTTTCTTT,CSVEDPGREAFF
TRBV12-5,TRBJ2-1,NA,TRBD2,TGTGCTAGTGGTTCCGGACTAGCGTCCAATGAGCAGTTCTTC,CASGSGLASNEQFF
TRBV7-9,TRBJ2-7,NA,TRBD1,TGTGCCACCACCTCTGACCGGGACAGGGGGGGGTGGGGCACCTACGAGCAGTACTTC,CATTSDRDRGGWGTYEQYF
TRBV6-6,TRBJ2-5,NA,NA,TGTGCCAGCAGCCATCCTAGCCCCCATTGGGAGACCCAGTACTTC,CASSHPSPHWETQYF
TRBV5-1,TRBJ1-1,NA,NA,TGCGCCAGCAGCTTGGCTTCAGGGGTAGGGACTGAAGCTTTCTTT,CASSLASGVGTEAFF
TRBV15,TRBJ2-3,few,TRBD2,TGTGCCACCAGCAGAGATTTCCAGCGGGGAGCAGATACGCAGTATTTT,CATSRDFQRGADTQYF
TRBV7-9,TRBJ2-3,NA,TRBD1,TGTGCCAGCAGCGCAAGGACAGGTAACACAGATACGCAGTATTTT,CASSARTGNTDTQYF
TRBV6-1,TRBJ2-7,NA,TRBD1,TGTGCCAGCAGTCTTTATCGGGACAGTCCCTACGAGCAGTACTTC,CASSLYRDSPYEQYF
TRBV30,TRBJ1-1,NA,NA,TGTGCCTGGGTACCGGGGGGAGGTGCTGAAGCTTTCTTT,CAWVPGGGAEAFF
TRBV7-2,TRBJ2-7,NA,NA,TGTGCCAGCAGCTTACCTGCCGGCGGCGAGCAGTACTTC,CASSLPAGGEQYF
TRBV9,TRBJ2-3,NA,NA,TGTGCCAGCAGCGTAGCCGGGGATGAAGATACGCAGTATTTT,CASSVAGDEDTQYF
TRBV4-3,TRBJ1-1,NA,NA,TGCGCCAGCAGCCAAGATGGCGGCGGGAACACTGAAGCTTTCTTT,CASSQDGGGNTEAFF
TRBV7-2,TRBJ1-2,few,NA,TGTGCCAGCAGCCTCCGGGACTCGGCCTATGGCTACACCTTC,CASSLRDSAYGYTF
TRBV4-3,TRBJ2-2,NA,TRBD2,TGCGCCAGCAGCTTAACTAGCGGGAGGGCCGGGGAGCTGTTTTTT,CASSLTSGRAGELFF
TRBV7-9,TRBJ1-2,NA,NA,TGTGCCAGCAGCTCCGACAGGATCCACTATGGCTACACCTTC,CASSSDRIHYGYTF
TRBV2,TRBJ1-4,NA,NA,TGTGCCAGCAAGAGGGGGAATGAAAAACTGTTTTTT,CASKRGNEKLFF
TRBV30,TRBJ1-1,NA,TRBD1,TGTGCCTGGAGTGGATCTGACAGGGTCCCTGAAGCTTTCTTT,CAWSGSDRVPEAFF
TRBV6-4,TRBJ2-3,few,TRBD2,TGTGCCAGCAGTGCTAGCGGGAGCTCAGATACGCAGTATTTT,CASSASGSSDTQYF
TRBV2,TRBJ2-6,NA,NA,TGTGCCAGCAGTGAGGCCTCTGGGGCCAACGTCCTGACTTTC,CASSEASGANVLTF
TRBV28,TRBJ1-5,once,NA,TGTGCCAGCAGTCGCAGACAGAGCGGCAATCAGCCCCAGCATTTT,CASSRRQSGNQPQHF
TRBV6-1,TRBJ1-4,once,TRBD1,TGTGCCAGCAGCGCTGGACAGGCGGCTAATGAAAAACTGTTTTTT,CASSAGQAANEKLFF
TRBV10-3,TRBJ2-3,NA,NA,TGTGCCACTTCGAAAGGGGGGACAGAGGCAGATACGCAGTATTTT,CATSKGGTEADTQYF
TRBV6-5,TRBJ1-5,NA,NA,TGTGCCAGCAGTTACCCGAGACAGGATCAGCCCCAGCATTTT,CASSYPRQDQPQHF
TRBV4-1,TRBJ2-7,NA,TRBD1,TGCGCCAGCAGCTCCTGGACAGGAAAGGCTTACGAGCAGTACTTC,CASSSWTGKAYEQYF
TRBV4-3,TRBJ2-7,NA,TRBD2,TGCGCCAGCAGCCAAGTAAGAGGAGAGGATAGCGGGCCCTACGAGCAGTACTTC,CASSQVRGEDSGPYEQYF
TRBV4-3,TRBJ2-7,NA,NA,TGCGCCAGCAGCCAAGGTGGGGGGTCCTACGAGCAGTACTTC,CASSQGGGSYEQYF